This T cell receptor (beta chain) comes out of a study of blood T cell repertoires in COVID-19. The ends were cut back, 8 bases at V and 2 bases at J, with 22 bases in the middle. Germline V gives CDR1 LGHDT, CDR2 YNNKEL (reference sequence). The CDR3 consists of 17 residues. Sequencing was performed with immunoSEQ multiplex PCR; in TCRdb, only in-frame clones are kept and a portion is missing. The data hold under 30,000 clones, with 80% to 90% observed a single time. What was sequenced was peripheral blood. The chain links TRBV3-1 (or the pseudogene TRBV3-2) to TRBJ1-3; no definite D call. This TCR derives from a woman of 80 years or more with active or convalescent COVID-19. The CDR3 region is CASHHSGNQHTGNTIYF. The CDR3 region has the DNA TGTGCCAGCCATCACTCCGGGAACCAGCACACTGGAAACACCATATATTTT.